These 24 T cell receptor beta chains share one sample of origin, sequenced in a study of PD-1 blockade in classical Hodgkin lymphoma. The assay was immunoSEQ multiplex PCR, and TCRdb's table has in-frame clones only and misses some. The table has some 3,000 clones, 70% to 75% seen once; the top ten hold around 68%. Brentuximab vedotin exposure varied among the patients, all of whom had relapsed after autologous stem cell transplantation. After PBMCs were thawed, their CD8+ T cells were isolated by magnetic negative selection. This sample comprised CD8+ T cells from blood, obtained at baseline. The receptors here all came from a human donor with classical Hodgkin lymphoma.

This clone has more than one count but fewer than ten. This chain uses TRBV27 with TRBJ1-5; weak D call: TRBD1 (5 bases). The CDR3 length is 15 residues. V gave up 2 bases and J gave up 0 bases, with 8 bases separating them. Germline V gene lookup returns CDR1 MNHEY and CDR2 SMNVEV (reference sequence). The CDR3 is CASSLRGLSNQPQHF. For the CDR3, the DNA is TGTGCCAGCAGTTTAAGGGGTCTTAGCAATCAGCCCCAGCATTTT.

This clone has just a few counts. This chain connects TRBV6-5 to TRBJ2-7; D assignment may be TRBD1 or TRBD2 (5 bases each). V was clipped by 2 bases and J by 0 bases, with 11 bases between them. The CDR3 totals 15 residues. Germline assignment: CDR1 MNHEY and CDR2 SVGAGI. The CDR3, as DNA: TGTGCCAGCAGTTACGCGCCAGGGAGCTCCTACGAGCAGTACTTC. It translates to CASSYAPGSSYEQYF.

The J gene is TRBJ2-7, the V gene TRBV5-6; 9 bases align to TRBD1. CDR1 and CDR2 from the germline V gene are SGHDT and YYEEEE. The length of the CDR3 is 14 residues. The trim removed 6 bases at V and 7 bases at J, leaving 11 bases unmatched. CDR3 in DNA: TGTGCCAGCACTTACTGGACAGGGGTAAGTGAGCAGTACTTC. This codes for CASTYWTGVSEQYF.

The chain uses TRBV4-2 and TRBJ1-3; 8 bases match TRBD1. Trimming cost V 4 bases and J 4 bases; bases outside gene matches: 9. Germline assignment: CDR1 LGHNA and CDR2 YNFKEQ. The CDR3 has 16 residues. CDR3 sequence reads: CASSRGTGPVGNTIYF. CDR3 sequence (DNA): TGTGCCAGCAGCCGGGGGACAGGACCCGTCGGAAACACCATATATTTT.

J is TRBJ2-5 and V is TRBV5-4; TRBD2 aligns across 8 bases. CDR3 length equals 14 residues. The germline V gene encodes CDR1 SGHNT and CDR2 YYREEE (reference sequence). After removal of 0 bases from V and 9 bases from J, the junction contained 7 bases not matched to a gene. DNA for the CDR3: TGTGCCAGCAGCTTGGATCCGGGGGGGCCCCCCCAGTACTTC. Protein sequence: CASSLDPGGPPQYF.

The gene calls are TRBV27 and TRBJ2-5; D might be TRBD1 or TRBD2, each matching 5 bases. The CDR3 totals 15 residues. Germline V gene lookup returns CDR1 MNHEY and CDR2 SMNVEV (reference sequence). Trimming pared 0 bases from V and 4 bases from J, leaving 12 bases between. The chain's CDR3 is CASSLSRDRVETQYF. The CDR3 coding sequence is TGTGCCAGCAGTTTATCGAGGGACCGGGTAGAGACCCAGTACTTC.

V gene TRBV4-3 combines with J gene TRBJ1-5; TRBD1 agrees at 8 bases. The V segment lost 0 bases and the J segment 13 bases; nucleotides outside the gene matches: 17. Germline V gene sequence: CDR1 LGHNA, CDR2 YSLEER. This CDR3 is 17 amino acids long. The CDR3 bases are TGCGCCAGCAGCCAAGAAAGGGCAGGGGGCGACTTTTCATGGCAGCATTTT. Its protein product is CASSQERAGGDFSWQHF.

V usage is TRBV2 and J usage is TRBJ2-7; the D call may be TRBD1 or TRBD2 (5 bases each). The CDR3 is 15 amino acids. Trimming stripped 3 bases from V and 3 bases from J, with 15 bases between. Germline CDR1 and CDR2: SNHLY and FYNNEI. CDR3 coding DNA: TGTGCCAGCAGTGATCAACAAACGGGGCTCTACGAGCAGTACTTC. Encoded protein: CASSDQQTGLYEQYF.

The rearrangement links TRBV5-1 to TRBJ2-4; D is possibly TRBD1 or TRBD2 (5 bases each). The length of the CDR3 is 15 residues. Germline V gives CDR1 SGHRS, CDR2 YFSETQ. V lost 0 bases and J 8 bases, leaving 15 bases between the germline ends. In nucleotides, the CDR3 is TGCGCCAGCAGCTTGGTTGGGGGAGACCTAGACATTCAGTACTTC. The encoded protein is CASSLVGGDLDIQYF.

A few counts support this clone. J is TRBJ1-6 and V is TRBV27; 7 bases are shared with TRBD1. V shed 4 bases, J shed 4 bases, and the junction held 7 bases outside the gene matches. The CDR3 has 16 residues. Germline CDR1 is MNHEY and CDR2 is SMNVEV (reference sequence). The chain's CDR3 is CASSSLPGQYNSPLHF. CDR3 nucleotide sequence: TGTGCCAGCAGTTCCCTCCCGGGACAGTATAATTCACCCCTCCACTTT.

This clone turned up a few times. The chain has TRBV7-2 and TRBJ2-3; maybe TRBD1 (5 bases). Germline V CDR1 and CDR2: SGHTA, FQGNSA. The CDR3 is 15 amino acids. Between the trimmed V and J ends, which lost 5 bases and 4 bases, there was a span of 16 bases. CDR3 nucleotides: TGTGCCAGCAGCCCCAGGGAAACCTCCGCAGATACGCAGTATTTT. It specifies CASSPRETSADTQYF.

The rearrangement uses TRBV7-9 and TRBJ1-2, with D perhaps TRBD1 (6 bases). Germline values: CDR1 SEHNR, CDR2 FQNEAQ (reference sequence). The CDR3 covers 14 residues. The V end was cut by 0 bases, the J end by 8 bases, with 13 bases between. In DNA, the CDR3 is TGTGCCAGCAGCTTAGCGCTTGGGGGCTGGGGCTACACCTTC. Its protein product is CASSLALGGWGYTF.

This clone has only a few counts. The V gene is TRBV7-8, the J gene TRBJ1-2; D remains ambiguous. Germline CDR1 SGHVS, CDR2 FQNEAQ. V was trimmed by 1 base and J by 8 bases, leaving 20 bases between them. The CDR3 is 16 amino acids. The CDR3 region has the DNA TGTGCCAGCAGCTTAGATCGTGAGGGTTGGTCGTGGGGCTACACCTTC. This codes for CASSLDREGWSWGYTF.

In its sample, this clone was seen a few times. V is TRBV7-9 and J is TRBJ1-5, with D unclear. V lost 3 bases and J 7 bases, leaving 7 bases between the germline ends. The CDR3 spans 12 residues. Germline V gene data show CDR1 as SEHNR and CDR2 as FQNEAQ (reference sequence). This chain's CDR3 is CASSFGLQPQHF. CDR3 DNA: TGTGCCAGCAGCTTCGGGTTGCAGCCCCAGCATTTT.

The chain has TRBV27 and TRBJ1-2; D not resolved. Germline V lookup: CDR1 MNHEY, CDR2 SMNVEV (reference sequence). The CDR3 extends over 15 amino acids. V shed 0 bases and J shed 3 bases, with 11 bases lying between them. In nucleotides, the CDR3 is TGTGCCAGCAGTTTATCAGGGCTAGGGTACTATGGCTACACCTTC. Its protein is CASSLSGLGYYGYTF.

This clone counts as medium-sized. The chain joins TRBV7-2 to TRBJ2-1; no clear D. Germline V CDR1 and CDR2: SGHTA, FQGNSA. Trimming shortened V by 5 bases and J by 5 bases, and 7 bases separated the two germline ends. This CDR3 is built from 12 residues. CDR3 in DNA: TGTGCCAGCAGCGGGTGGGACAATGAGCAGTTCTTC. Translated: CASSGWDNEQFF.

The gene calls are TRBV7-4 and TRBJ1-4, with D unresolved. CDR1 and CDR2 (germline): SGHVT, SQSDAQ. There are 11 residues in the CDR3. V was clipped by 4 bases and J by 7 bases, with 4 bases between them. The CDR3 spells CASSWGEKLFF. The CDR3 region has the DNA TGTGCCAGCAGCTGGGGTGAAAAACTGTTTTTT.

The V and J genes are TRBV4-3 and TRBJ2-7; TRBD2 matches 8 bases. The CDR3 is made up of 15 amino acids. Germline V gives CDR1 LGHNA, CDR2 YSLEER. V shed 0 bases and J 9 bases; nucleotides not matched to a gene: 10. The CDR3 DNA is TGCGCCAGCAGCCAAGATCGAGCGGGACTAGAAGGGCAGTACTTC. Amino acids: CASSQDRAGLEGQYF.

In this sample, this clone turned up a few times. The chain recombines TRBV4-2 with TRBJ1-1; TRBD1 aligns across 9 bases. CDR1 is LGHNA, CDR2 YNFKEQ, per germline. The CDR3 spans 12 residues. V gave up 3 bases and J gave up 8 bases; unmatched junction bases: 1. Here the CDR3 reads CASSQGTGEAFF. The CDR3 region has the DNA TGTGCCAGCAGCCAGGGGACAGGGGAAGCTTTCTTT.

This clone was detected a few times. The chain recombines TRBV28 with TRBJ1-2, with D tentatively TRBD1 (5 bases). This CDR3 has 14 amino acids. The V and J ends lost 3 bases and 7 bases respectively, with 15 bases between them. Germline loops: CDR1 MDHEN, CDR2 SYDVKM. The CDR3 sequence: CASSLDGALGGYTF. The DNA for the CDR3 is TGTGCCAGCAGTTTGGACGGGGCCTTGGGTGGCTACACCTTC.

This clone was counted only a few times. The V and J genes are TRBV2 and TRBJ2-3; D possibly matches TRBD1 or TRBD2 (5 bases each). With 6 bases removed from V and 6 bases from J, the gap between germline ends came to 10 bases. The CDR3 is 12 amino acids. Germline CDR1 reads SNHLY; CDR2 reads FYNNEI. CDR3 DNA: TGTGCCAGCAGCGACGGGACGGATACGCAGTATTTT. Encoded protein: CASSDGTDTQYF.

The chain has TRBV4-3 and TRBJ2-3; 7 bases agree with TRBD2. From germline, CDR1 is LGHNA and CDR2 YSLEER. The trim removed 2 bases at V and 0 bases at J, leaving 8 bases unmatched. CDR3 size: 17 residues. The CDR3 DNA follows: TGCGCCAGCAGCCAATTGGGGAGCGGGGCTAGCACAGATACGCAGTATTTT. Protein product: CASSQLGSGASTDTQYF.

The chain employs TRBV6-5 and TRBJ1-4, with 7 bases that match TRBD1. This CDR3 spans 16 amino acids. V shed 4 bases, J shed 2 bases, and the junction held 7 bases outside the gene matches. CDR1 and CDR2 (germline): MNHEY, SVGAGI. CDR3 bases: TGTGCCAGCAGTTCAGTGCCGGGACAGACTAATGAAAAACTGTTTTTT. This codes for CASSSVPGQTNEKLFF.

The chain recombines TRBV5-6 with TRBJ2-7; weak D call: TRBD1 (6 bases). This CDR3 region has 14 residues. Deletions cut 4 bases from V and 0 bases from J, with 11 bases between. Looked up from germline, CDR1 is SGHDT and CDR2 is YYEEEE. As DNA, the CDR3 is TGTGCCAGCAGCGTCGGACAGTCCTCCTACGAGCAGTACTTC. As protein: CASSVGQSSYEQYF.